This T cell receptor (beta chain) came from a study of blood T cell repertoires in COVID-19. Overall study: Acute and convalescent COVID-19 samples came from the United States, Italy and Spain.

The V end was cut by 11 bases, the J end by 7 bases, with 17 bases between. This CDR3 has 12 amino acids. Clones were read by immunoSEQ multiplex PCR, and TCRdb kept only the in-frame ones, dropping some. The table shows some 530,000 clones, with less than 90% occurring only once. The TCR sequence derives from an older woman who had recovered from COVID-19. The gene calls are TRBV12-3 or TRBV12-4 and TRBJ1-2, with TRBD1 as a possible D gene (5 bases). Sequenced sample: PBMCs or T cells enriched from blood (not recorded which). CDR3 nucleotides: TGTGCCGACTCGTGGGGCGCAGGTGGCTACACCTTC. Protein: CADSWGAGGYTF.